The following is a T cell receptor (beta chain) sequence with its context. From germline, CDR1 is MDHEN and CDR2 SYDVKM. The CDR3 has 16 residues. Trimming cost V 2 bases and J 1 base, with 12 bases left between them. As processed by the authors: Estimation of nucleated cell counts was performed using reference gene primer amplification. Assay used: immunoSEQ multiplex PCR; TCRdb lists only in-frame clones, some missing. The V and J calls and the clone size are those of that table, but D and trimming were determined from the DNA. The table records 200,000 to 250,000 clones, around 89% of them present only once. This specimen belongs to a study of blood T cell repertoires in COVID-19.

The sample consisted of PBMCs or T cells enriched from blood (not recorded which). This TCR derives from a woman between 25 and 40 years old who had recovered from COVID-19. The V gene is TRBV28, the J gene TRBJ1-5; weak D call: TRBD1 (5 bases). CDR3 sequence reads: CASSLPGRGSNQPQHF. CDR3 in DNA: TGTGCCAGCAGTTTACCTGGTCGGGGGAGCAATCAGCCCCAGCATTTT.